The 9 T cell receptor beta chains given below trace back to one sample, sequenced in a study of cytomegalovirus exposure and HLA in healthy donors. Data came from immunoSEQ multiplex PCR; TCRdb stores just in-frame clones and leaves some out. The sample lists over 100,000 clones; 89% were seen once. Sequencing was done on a sample of PBMCs. These receptors all stem from a woman aged 18-29 years in good health and CMV-seronegative.

The CDR3 DNA reads TGTGCCAGCAGTTTCTTTTCGACTAGCGGTCAGGTTGAGCAGTTCTTC. It codes for CASSFFSTSGQVEQFF. The V and J genes are TRBV27 and TRBJ2-1; 9 bases fit TRBD2. CDR3 size: 16 residues. Losses at the gene ends were 3 bases for V and 9 bases for J; bases not matched to a gene: 12. Germline V gene data show CDR1 as MNHEY and CDR2 as SMNVEV (reference sequence).

The CDR3 DNA is TGCGCCAGCCGCAAACCAGTGCCTCAGTTCTTC. Translating it yields CASRKPVPQFF. The rearrangement uses TRBV10-1 and TRBJ2-1, with D hard to call. Trimming cost V 8 bases and J 13 bases, with 15 bases left between them. Germline V gene data show CDR1 as WNHNN and CDR2 as SYGVQD (reference sequence). The CDR3 totals 11 residues.

This chain connects TRBV7-8 to TRBJ2-3; TRBD1 aligns across 8 bases. Losses at the gene ends were 5 bases for V and 11 bases for J; bases not matched to a gene: 12. This CDR3 region has 14 residues. CDR1 and CDR2 (germline): SGHVS, FQNEAQ. DNA for the CDR3: TGTGCCAGCAGCATTAAAGGACAGGGTTTTGTGCAGTATTTT. As protein: CASSIKGQGFVQYF.

The CDR3 region has the DNA TGTGCCAGCAGGGGGACAGCCACCTACGAGCAGTACTTC. The encoded protein is CASRGTATYEQYF. This chain connects TRBV6-1 to TRBJ2-7; 7 bases fit TRBD1. The ends lost 6 bases at V and 2 bases at J; junction bases unmatched: 4. Germline V CDR1 and CDR2: MNHNS, SASEGT. The CDR3 runs to 13 residues.

This chain links TRBV7-6 with TRBJ1-1, with TRBD1 as a possible D gene (5 bases). CDR3 length equals 16 residues. Germline values: CDR1 SGHVS, CDR2 FNYEAQ. Trimming shortened V by 2 bases and J by 1 base, and 14 bases separated the two germline ends. CDR3 sequence reads: CASSLYRNMPNTEAFF. In DNA form, the CDR3 reads TGTGCCAGCAGCTTATACAGGAACATGCCGAACACTGAAGCTTTCTTT.

This clone was counted a single time. This sequence joins TRBV9 and TRBJ1-2; TRBD1 might be the D (6 bases). The germline gives CDR1 SGDLS, CDR2 YYNGEE. There are 16 residues in the CDR3. Trimming shortened V by 4 bases and J by 2 bases, and 18 bases separated the two germline ends. DNA of the CDR3: TGTGCCAGCAGCCCCAAGGGGGACCGGAGCAACTATGGCTACACCTTC. It translates to CASSPKGDRSNYGYTF.

The chain uses TRBV29-1 and TRBJ1-2; 10 bases fit TRBD1. Germline lookup yields CDR1 SQVTM and CDR2 ANQGSEA. The V gene end was trimmed by 6 bases and the J gene end by 0 bases; junction bases not matched to a gene: 7. CDR3 size: 15 residues. CDR3 coding DNA: TGCAGCGTCCGCGGGACAGGGGACGCTAACTATGGCTACACCTTC. Its protein product is CSVRGTGDANYGYTF. Full variable domain (outside the CDR3, taken from reference TRBV29-1 and TRBJ1-2): SAVISQKPSRDICQRGTSLTIQCQVDSQVTMMFWYRQQPGQSLTLIATANQGSEATYESGFVIDKFPISRPNLTFSTLTVSNMSPEDSSIYLCSVRGTGDANYGYTFGSGTRLTVV.

This chain uses TRBV5-6 with TRBJ2-4, with TRBD1 matching over 9 bases. The CDR3 covers 19 residues. Trimming took 3 bases from V and 0 from J; bases not matched to a gene: 13. In germline, CDR1 is SGHDT, CDR2 YYEEEE. The CDR3 DNA is TGTGCCAGCAGCTCGCGTCCCGGGACAGGGTATCTAGCCAAAAACATTCAGTACTTC. Residues: CASSSRPGTGYLAKNIQYF.

This clone was detected once. The chain employs TRBV5-1 and TRBJ2-3, with D possibly TRBD1 on 6 matching bases. The CDR3 contains 14 residues. The V and J ends lost 4 bases and 7 bases respectively, with 16 bases between them. The germline CDR1 and CDR2 sequences are SGHRS and YFSETQ. As DNA, the CDR3 is TGCGCCAGCAGCGCCAAGGTGGGGGCATATACGCAGTATTTT. This gives the protein CASSAKVGAYTQYF.